Below are 2 T cell receptor beta chains sequenced from a single sample in a study of T cell responses to AZD1222 COVID-19 vaccine. Assay used: immunoSEQ multiplex PCR; TCRdb lists only in-frame clones, some missing. Counted here are roughly 150,000 clones, roughly nine tenths occurring once; the ten biggest clones make up roughly 1.3%. The input for sequencing was peripheral blood, taken 28 days after the second AZD1222 dose. Every receptor here comes from an adult who received the AZD1222 COVID-19 vaccine.

This clone was recorded a few times. V is TRBV27 and J is TRBJ1-3; 9 positions agree with TRBD1. The ends lost 5 bases at V and 4 bases at J; junction bases unmatched: 9. CDR3 size: 16 residues. Germline CDR1 MNHEY, CDR2 SMNVEV (reference sequence). The CDR3 DNA reads as TGTGCCAGCAGTCCAGGGCCCGGGACAGGGGGAAACACCATATATTTT. Translation gives CASSPGPGTGGNTIYF.

The V call is TRBV18, the J call TRBJ2-1; D is perhaps TRBD1 or TRBD2 (5 bases each). V lost 1 base to trimming and J lost 5 bases, with 15 bases between them. The CDR3 runs to 16 residues. CDR1 is KGHSH, CDR2 LQKENI, per germline. CDR3 sequence: CASSPLSGAGNNEQFF. The CDR3 coding sequence is TGTGCCAGCTCACCACTATCCGGGGCCGGGAACAATGAGCAGTTCTTC.